The sequence of this TCR beta chain was determined in a study of control samples from healthy donors and cancer patients. Data came from immunoSEQ multiplex PCR; TCRdb stores just in-frame clones and leaves some out. The sample shows 150,000 to 200,000 clones, roughly 88% of them seen only once. V lost 3 bases and J lost 0, with 14 bases in between. The CDR3 covers 17 residues. Per germline, CDR1 MDHEN and CDR2 SYDVKM. The clonotype comes from a young man in good health. Input material: blood. This chain uses TRBV28 with TRBJ2-2; D could derive from TRBD1 or TRBD2 (5 bases each). The CDR3 DNA reads TGTGCCAGCAGTTTTCGAGGGGTTTCCGCGAACACCGGGGAGCTGTTTTTT. Protein product: CASSFRGVSANTGELFF.